This T cell receptor beta chain appears in the sequencing data of a study of untreated major depressive disorder. General study findings and limits: TRBV05-01 (Vbeta 5.1) usage was higher in CD4+ T cells of depressed patients than controls.

The CDR3 extends over 16 amino acids. Trimming took 0 bases from V and 0 from J, leaving 8 bases between them. CDR1 SGHTA and CDR2 FQGNSA come from the germline V gene. A note on this clone: Its antigen is not known.

TCRdb keeps only in-frame clones here, not all; method: immunoSEQ multiplex PCR. Among under 25,000 clones listed, 80% to 95% were seen once. The chain couples TRBV7-2 to TRBJ2-2; D gene uncertain. Sequenced material: CD4+ T cells from PBMCs. The source is a woman aged 40 to 49 with major depressive disorder. The DNA for the CDR3 is TGTGCCAGCAGCTTAGCGCATATTTCGAACACCGGGGAGCTGTTTTTT. Amino acid sequence: CASSLAHISNTGELFF. Full variable domain (rest looked up from reference TRBV7-2 and TRBJ2-2): GAGVSQSPSNKVTEKGKDVELRCDPISGHTALYWYRQSLGQGLEFLIYFQGNSAPDKSGLPSDRFSAERTGGSVSTLTIQRTQQEDSAVYLCASSLAHISNTGELFFGEGSRLTVL.